The rows below give T cell receptor beta chains drawn from one sample of a study of T-cell memory formation after mild COVID-19. One entry per CDR3 protein results from TCRdb running MiXCR on the 5' RACE reads. Here the sample spans roughly 250,000 distinct CDR3 sequences, about a sixth being singletons. Source material: PBMCs or a T cell subset sorted from them (not recorded which). The receptors come from a man aged 18 to 30 who had mild COVID-19 (a few samples of this study predate the infection). Cell type and time point are not known. Both conserved end residues are part of each CDR3. The D gene is left open where the match is weak. Expanded clones get a size class; other rows say once, few or many, or leave the size out.

clone size,D gene,J gene,V gene,CDR3 DNA,CDR3 protein
many,TRBD1,TRBJ2-5,TRBV11-2,TGTGCCAGCAGCCCAGGGGGTACCCAAGAGACCCAGTACTTC,CASSPGGTQETQYF
few,.,TRBJ1-2,TRBV5-1,TGCGCCAGCAGCGGTACAGCGGAAAACTATGGCTACACCTTC,CASSGTAENYGYTF
.,.,TRBJ1-5,TRBV3-1,TGTGCCAGCAGCCAAGATGTTGTTCAGCCCCAGCATTTT,CASSQDVVQPQHF
.,.,TRBJ1-1,TRBV5-1,TGCGCCAGCAGCCGAACTTTTACAGGGCAAGGGCCCCTGAACACTGAAGCTTTCTTT,CASSRTFTGQGPLNTEAFF
few,.,TRBJ2-4,TRBV20-1,TGCAGTGCTACCGTCCCGGGGACGAACATTCAGTACTTC,CSATVPGTNIQYF
few,.,TRBJ2-1,TRBV24-1,TGTGCCACCAGTGCCCATAATGAGCAGTTCTTC,CATSAHNEQFF
.,TRBD1,TRBJ1-1,TRBV12-3/TRBV12-4,TGTGCCAGCAGGGGGGACAGCTCAACGACTGAAGCTTTCTTT,CASRGDSSTTEAFF
.,.,TRBJ2-3,TRBV12-3/TRBV12-4,TGTGCCAGCAGTTTTTCCGGGGCCCGCACAGATACGCAGTATTTT,CASSFSGARTDTQYF
.,.,TRBJ2-5,TRBV5-1,TGCGCCAGCAGCCCCGGGGCTTCGTGGTTGGAGACCCAGTACTTC,CASSPGASWLETQYF
.,.,TRBJ2-2,TRBV5-1,TGCGCCAGCAGCCGTGCAGGGGTCGGTCGGGCCGGGGAGCTGTTTTTT,CASSRAGVGRAGELFF
once,.,TRBJ1-6,TRBV18,TGTGCCAGCTCACCAGGACAGAGATATAATTCACCCCTCCACTTT,CASSPGQRYNSPLHF
few,.,TRBJ1-5,TRBV7-2,TGTGCCAGCAGCTTAGAGGTAACAGCCCGAGGCAATCAGCCCCAGCATTTT,CASSLEVTARGNQPQHF
few,.,TRBJ1-2,TRBV7-9,TGTGCCAGCAGCCTGACAGAAGGCTATGGCTACACCTTC,CASSLTEGYGYTF
few,.,TRBJ2-1,TRBV7-9,TGTGCCAGCGGGGTGGCCGAGCAGTTCTTC,CASGVAEQFF
few,.,TRBJ2-3,TRBV7-2,TGTGCCAGCAGCTCCGACGTTAGCACAGATACGCAGTATTTT,CASSSDVSTDTQYF
.,.,TRBJ1-4,TRBV23-1,TGCGCCCTTACGGGGGATGGACTGTTTTTT,CALTGDGLFF
many,.,TRBJ1-2,TRBV28,TGTGCCAGCAGTTTGGGTTTTGGCTACACCTTC,CASSLGFGYTF